The sequence of this TCR beta chain was determined in a study of Ad26.COV2.S vaccination and SARS-CoV-2 variants (dated by TCRdb to the early 2020s). Study-level background: The specificity and breadth of SARS-CoV-2-reactive T cell receptors after Ad26.COV2.S vaccination were assessed by TCRbeta repertoire sequencing. A total of roughly 30 samples were included in the TCR-sequenced set, comprising about 20 Ad26.COV2.S vaccine recipients, 5 placebo recipients and 8 SARS-CoV-2 convalescent individuals.

The CDR3 starts with the cysteine, ends with the phenylalanine, and has 12 residues. Here the CDR3 DNA is all that survives: 36 bases in frame from base 1. V is cut by 7 bases and J by 4 bases, and the space between the germline ends is 10 bases. Via the germline V gene (reference sequence), CDR1 is MNHEY and CDR2 SMNVEV. The sample's time point label, decoded: individuals recovered from natural SARS-CoV-2 infection. Turning to this clone: Its cognate antigen has yet to be identified. Base quality data are lacking; no much larger clone is found one base away.

Study-wide conclusions, independent of this receptor: Comparable non-spike TCR breadth was observed between vaccine and placebo recipients, consistent with only spike being contained in the vaccine. Higher spike-specific TCR breadth was observed in Ad26.COV2.S recipients than in placebo recipients (P = 0.0014). It was noted by the authors that total T cell responses may have been underestimated by the TCR breadth and depth analyses. Substantial breadth of spike-specific CD8+ and CD4+ T cell responses was reported after vaccination.

TCRbeta CDR3 regions were sequenced with the immunoSEQ Assay. After extraction, genomic DNA underwent amplification by bias-controlled multiplex PCR, followed by high-throughput sequencing. Regarding the original processing steps: Collapsing and filtering of sequences were performed to quantify the absolute abundance of each unique TCRbeta CDR3 region. T cell fraction was estimated by normalizing TCRbeta template counts to usable DNA, with usable DNA measured through amplification of reference genes found in all nucleated cells. Repertoire TCRs were annotated as SARS-CoV-2-specific when V gene, CDR3 amino acid sequence and J gene were exactly matched to a known reactive TCR set. The reference SARS-CoV-2 TCR set came from MIRA and was filtered for enrichment in COVID-19-positive ImmuneCODE repertoires, removing public or cross-reactive TCRs. Drawing on the MIRA antigens, annotated TCRs were analysed further at the level of specific ORF or position within ORF. Breadth was defined as the number of annotated unique rearrangements divided by the total number of unique productive rearrangements, and depth was defined as the summed frequency of the annotated unique rearrangements. Group comparisons of TCR breadth used two-sided Wilcoxon rank-sum tests. TCRdb limited this immuneACCESS table to in-frame rearrangements with V and J called. A share of clones is missing; checked studies link under half to unresolved V genes, and the rest is unexplained. V and J calls and clone size follow that table, whereas D and trimming were derived from the DNA. This sample holds approximately 400,000 clones; roughly nine tenths were observed only once. The ten largest clonotypes hold under 4% of the sample.

The rearrangement combines TRBV27 with TRBJ1-2; the D gene is possibly TRBD1, with 5 bases matching. This TCR was sampled from a human donor who had recovered from COVID-19. The sequences come from peripheral blood, collected after recovery from COVID-19. The CDR3: CASKGTLYGYTF. The sequenced DNA: TGTGCCAGCAAGGGGACCCTCTATGGCTACACCTTC.